This TCR beta chain derives from a study of Ad26.COV2.S vaccination and SARS-CoV-2 variants. Measured with immunoSEQ multiplex PCR; TCRdb has only the in-frame clones, and not every one. The sample consists of about 320,000 clones, about 82% of them appearing once. The treatment denotes: some 19 received Ad26.COV2.S at low or high dose, single or two shots; 5 received placebo; per-sample allocation not given. Collection of samples fell on day 63 after the first vaccine or placebo injection. Germline V lookup: CDR1 MGHRA, CDR2 YSYEKL. The V gene lost 7 bases and the J gene lost 6 bases, with 15 bases spanning the gap. CDR3 length: 14 amino acids.

The receptor's source is a person aged 18-60 years who received the Ad26.COV2.S COVID-19 vaccine or a placebo. Sequencing was performed on peripheral blood, taken in a trial of Ad26.COV2.S vaccine versus placebo. The chain couples TRBV4-1 to TRBJ1-4; the D gene is possibly TRBD1 (5 bases). As DNA, the CDR3 is TGCGCCAGCAAGAGGGACTTGTGGGATGAAAAACTGTTTTTT. This translates into CASKRDLWDEKLFF.